This TCR beta chain originates from a study of cytomegalovirus exposure and HLA in healthy donors. As for the study in general: Approximately 81% of 350 to 400 genotyped donors fell in the Caucasian-associated ancestry cluster. Whole-study findings and limits: In a later analysis, a missense DCLRE1C variant was linked to TCR beta V- and J-gene trimming.

The PCR ran on 60 Vbeta and 13 Jbeta primers. The assay was immunoSEQ multiplex PCR, and TCRdb's table has in-frame clones only and misses some. The sample table sets out about 48,000 clones. As concerns this clone: Its specificity is unknown.

CDR1 PRHDT and CDR2 FYEKMQ come from the germline V gene (reference sequence). The ends lost 5 bases at V and 5 bases at J; junction bases unmatched: 6. The CDR3 sequence is 14 residues long. The chain uses TRBV13 and TRBJ1-1, with 9 bases aligning to TRBD1. Sequencing input: PBMCs. The TCR comes from a male donor in good health and CMV-seropositive. The CDR3 coding sequence is TGTGCCAGCAGCATACAGGGGGCGCGTACTGAAGCTTTCTTT. Translating it yields CASSIQGARTEAFF.